This passage covers 9 T cell receptor beta chains from one sample sequenced in a study of cytomegalovirus exposure and HLA in healthy donors. The PCR contained 60 Vbeta and 13 Jbeta primers. TCRdb's table, derived via immunoSEQ multiplex PCR, lists solely in-frame clones and lacks some. The sample comprises under 150,000 clones, 8.9% of which are singletons, and about 6.7% rests with the top ten. Material for sequencing was PBMCs. These receptors were taken from a woman aged 40 to 49 in good health and CMV-seropositive.

This clone was observed a few times. V usage is TRBV18 and J usage is TRBJ1-5; TRBD1 is a possible D gene (6 bases). V shed 5 bases and J shed 4 bases, with 9 bases lying between them. The germline V gene has CDR1 KGHSH and CDR2 LQKENI. This CDR3 has 13 residues. CDR3: CASSTDRNQPQHF. The CDR3 region has the DNA TGTGCCAGCTCAACCGACAGGAATCAGCCCCAGCATTTT.

J is TRBJ1-1 and V is TRBV7-2; D gene uncertain. V shed 7 bases and J shed 2 bases, with 17 bases lying between them. Germline V gene lookup returns CDR1 SGHTA and CDR2 FQGNSA. CDR3 length: 15 residues. As DNA, the CDR3 is TGTGCCAGCACCCACTCTTTCGGGGTCAACACTGAAGCTTTCTTT. It is translated as CASTHSFGVNTEAFF.

In this sample, this clone turned up a few times. The chain recombines TRBV6-5 with TRBJ1-6; D remains unclear. The length of the CDR3 is 14 residues. Germline V gene data show CDR1 as MNHEY and CDR2 as SVGAGI. V shed 4 bases and J shed 8 bases, with 12 bases lying between them. This CDR3 is CASSFYSSDSPLHF. The CDR3 DNA sequence: TGTGCCAGCAGTTTTTACAGCTCAGATTCACCCCTCCACTTT.

The chain combines TRBV18 with TRBJ1-2, with TRBD1 as a possible D gene (6 bases). Per the germline V gene, CDR1 is KGHSH and CDR2 is LQKENI. Trimming stripped 5 bases from V and 0 bases from J, with 10 bases between. This CDR3 has 14 residues. CDR3 in amino acids: CASSADRTNYGYTF. For the CDR3, the DNA is TGTGCCAGCTCAGCCGACAGGACTAACTATGGCTACACCTTC.

This clone was counted only a few times. V and J are TRBV7-9 and TRBJ2-7; 8 bases map to TRBD2. Germline V CDR1 and CDR2: SEHNR, FQNEAQ (reference sequence). The CDR3 extends over 15 amino acids. V lost 1 base to trimming and J lost 3 bases; unmatched junction nucleotides: 5. The CDR3 spells CASSLEGGGNYEQYF. For the CDR3, the DNA is TGTGCCAGCAGCTTAGAAGGCGGGGGGAACTACGAGCAGTACTTC.

This chain links TRBV11-3 with TRBJ2-3; D gene uncertain. The CDR3 sequence is 11 residues long. Trimming stripped 3 bases from V and 5 bases from J, with 3 bases between. CDR1 and CDR2 from the germline V gene are SGHNT and YENEEA. The CDR3 nucleotides read TGTGCCAGCAGCTTTCAAGATACGCAGTATTTT. It yields the protein CASSFQDTQYF.

The genes are TRBV5-5 and TRBJ2-3; 8 bases map to TRBD2. From germline, CDR1 is SGHKS and CDR2 YYEKEE (reference sequence). V shed 0 bases, J shed 5 bases, and the junction held 11 bases outside the gene matches. This CDR3 region has 17 residues. DNA of the CDR3: TGTGCCAGCAGCTTGGGCCCGAGGAGCGGGGGCCAAGATACGCAGTATTTT. Translating gives CASSLGPRSGGQDTQYF.

The V and J genes are TRBV27 and TRBJ2-2, with D possibly being TRBD1 (6 bases). Germline CDR1 MNHEY, CDR2 SMNVEV (reference sequence). The CDR3 is made up of 15 amino acids. With 2 bases removed from V and 6 bases from J, the gap between germline ends came to 13 bases. The CDR3 sequence: CASSLIRGWAGELFF. The DNA of the CDR3 is TGTGCCAGCAGTTTAATCAGGGGTTGGGCCGGGGAGCTGTTTTTT.

The chain recombines TRBV7-2 with TRBJ2-7, with D possibly being TRBD1 (5 bases). This CDR3 has 15 residues. Trimming stripped 1 base from V and 2 bases from J, with 12 bases between. Germline V CDR1 and CDR2: SGHTA, FQGNSA. The CDR3 region is CASSLGRQPPYEQYF. The CDR3 coding sequence is TGTGCCAGCAGCTTAGGAAGACAGCCCCCCTACGAGCAGTACTTC.